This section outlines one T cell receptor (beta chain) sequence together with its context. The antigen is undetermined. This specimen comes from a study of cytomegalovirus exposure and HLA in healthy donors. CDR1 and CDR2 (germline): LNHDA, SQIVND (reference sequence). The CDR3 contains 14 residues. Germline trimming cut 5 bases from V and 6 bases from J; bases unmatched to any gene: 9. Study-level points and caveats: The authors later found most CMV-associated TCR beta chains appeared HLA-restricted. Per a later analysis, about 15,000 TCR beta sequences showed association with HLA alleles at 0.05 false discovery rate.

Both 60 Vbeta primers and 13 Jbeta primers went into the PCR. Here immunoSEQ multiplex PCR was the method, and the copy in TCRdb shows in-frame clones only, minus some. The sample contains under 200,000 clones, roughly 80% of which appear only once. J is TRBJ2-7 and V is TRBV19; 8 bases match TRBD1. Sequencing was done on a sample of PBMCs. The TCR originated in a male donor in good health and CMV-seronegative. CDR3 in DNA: TGTGCCAGTAGTGTTGGACAGGGTATGAGCGAGCAGTACTTC. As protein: CASSVGQGMSEQYF.